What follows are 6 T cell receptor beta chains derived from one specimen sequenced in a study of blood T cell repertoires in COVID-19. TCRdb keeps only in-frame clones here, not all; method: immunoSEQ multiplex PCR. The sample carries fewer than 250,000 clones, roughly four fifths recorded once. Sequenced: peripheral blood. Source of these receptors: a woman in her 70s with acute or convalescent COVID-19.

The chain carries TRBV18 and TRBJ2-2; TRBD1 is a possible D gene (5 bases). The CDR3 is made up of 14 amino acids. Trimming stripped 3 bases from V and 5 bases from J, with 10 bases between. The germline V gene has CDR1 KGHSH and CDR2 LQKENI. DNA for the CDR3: TGTGCCAGCTCACCGGCCAGGGTAACCGGGGAGCTGTTTTTT. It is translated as CASSPARVTGELFF.

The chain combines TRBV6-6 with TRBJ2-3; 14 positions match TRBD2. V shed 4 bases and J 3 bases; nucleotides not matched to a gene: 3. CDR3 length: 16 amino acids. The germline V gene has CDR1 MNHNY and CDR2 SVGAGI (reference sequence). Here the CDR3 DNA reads TGTGCCAGCAGTTCGACTAGCGGGGGGGCAACAGATACGCAGTATTTT. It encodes CASSSTSGGATDTQYF.

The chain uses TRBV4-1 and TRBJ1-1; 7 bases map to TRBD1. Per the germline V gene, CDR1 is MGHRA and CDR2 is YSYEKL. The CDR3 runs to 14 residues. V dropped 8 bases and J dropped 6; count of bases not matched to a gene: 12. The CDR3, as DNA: TGCGCCAGCTCCTTCACAGGGGTTTGGGCTGAAGCTTTCTTT. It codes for CASSFTGVWAEAFF.

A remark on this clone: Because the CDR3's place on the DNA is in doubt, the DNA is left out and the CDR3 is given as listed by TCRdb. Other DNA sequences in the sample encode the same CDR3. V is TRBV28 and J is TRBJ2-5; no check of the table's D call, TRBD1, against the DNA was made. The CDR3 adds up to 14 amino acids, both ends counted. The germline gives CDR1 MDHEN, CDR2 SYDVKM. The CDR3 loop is CASSFFGQQETQYF.

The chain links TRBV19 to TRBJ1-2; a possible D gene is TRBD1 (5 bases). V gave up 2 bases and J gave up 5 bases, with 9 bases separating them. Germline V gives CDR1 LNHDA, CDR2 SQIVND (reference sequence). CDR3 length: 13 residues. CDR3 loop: CASSISQGYGYTF. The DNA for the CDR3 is TGTGCCAGTAGTATATCGCAGGGTTATGGCTACACCTTC.

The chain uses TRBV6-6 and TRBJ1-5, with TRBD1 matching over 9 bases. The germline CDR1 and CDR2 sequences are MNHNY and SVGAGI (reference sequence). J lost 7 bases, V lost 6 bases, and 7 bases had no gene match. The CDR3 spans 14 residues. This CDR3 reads CASRAGTGSQPQHF. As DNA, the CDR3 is TGTGCCAGCAGGGCCGGGACAGGGAGCCAGCCCCAGCATTTT.